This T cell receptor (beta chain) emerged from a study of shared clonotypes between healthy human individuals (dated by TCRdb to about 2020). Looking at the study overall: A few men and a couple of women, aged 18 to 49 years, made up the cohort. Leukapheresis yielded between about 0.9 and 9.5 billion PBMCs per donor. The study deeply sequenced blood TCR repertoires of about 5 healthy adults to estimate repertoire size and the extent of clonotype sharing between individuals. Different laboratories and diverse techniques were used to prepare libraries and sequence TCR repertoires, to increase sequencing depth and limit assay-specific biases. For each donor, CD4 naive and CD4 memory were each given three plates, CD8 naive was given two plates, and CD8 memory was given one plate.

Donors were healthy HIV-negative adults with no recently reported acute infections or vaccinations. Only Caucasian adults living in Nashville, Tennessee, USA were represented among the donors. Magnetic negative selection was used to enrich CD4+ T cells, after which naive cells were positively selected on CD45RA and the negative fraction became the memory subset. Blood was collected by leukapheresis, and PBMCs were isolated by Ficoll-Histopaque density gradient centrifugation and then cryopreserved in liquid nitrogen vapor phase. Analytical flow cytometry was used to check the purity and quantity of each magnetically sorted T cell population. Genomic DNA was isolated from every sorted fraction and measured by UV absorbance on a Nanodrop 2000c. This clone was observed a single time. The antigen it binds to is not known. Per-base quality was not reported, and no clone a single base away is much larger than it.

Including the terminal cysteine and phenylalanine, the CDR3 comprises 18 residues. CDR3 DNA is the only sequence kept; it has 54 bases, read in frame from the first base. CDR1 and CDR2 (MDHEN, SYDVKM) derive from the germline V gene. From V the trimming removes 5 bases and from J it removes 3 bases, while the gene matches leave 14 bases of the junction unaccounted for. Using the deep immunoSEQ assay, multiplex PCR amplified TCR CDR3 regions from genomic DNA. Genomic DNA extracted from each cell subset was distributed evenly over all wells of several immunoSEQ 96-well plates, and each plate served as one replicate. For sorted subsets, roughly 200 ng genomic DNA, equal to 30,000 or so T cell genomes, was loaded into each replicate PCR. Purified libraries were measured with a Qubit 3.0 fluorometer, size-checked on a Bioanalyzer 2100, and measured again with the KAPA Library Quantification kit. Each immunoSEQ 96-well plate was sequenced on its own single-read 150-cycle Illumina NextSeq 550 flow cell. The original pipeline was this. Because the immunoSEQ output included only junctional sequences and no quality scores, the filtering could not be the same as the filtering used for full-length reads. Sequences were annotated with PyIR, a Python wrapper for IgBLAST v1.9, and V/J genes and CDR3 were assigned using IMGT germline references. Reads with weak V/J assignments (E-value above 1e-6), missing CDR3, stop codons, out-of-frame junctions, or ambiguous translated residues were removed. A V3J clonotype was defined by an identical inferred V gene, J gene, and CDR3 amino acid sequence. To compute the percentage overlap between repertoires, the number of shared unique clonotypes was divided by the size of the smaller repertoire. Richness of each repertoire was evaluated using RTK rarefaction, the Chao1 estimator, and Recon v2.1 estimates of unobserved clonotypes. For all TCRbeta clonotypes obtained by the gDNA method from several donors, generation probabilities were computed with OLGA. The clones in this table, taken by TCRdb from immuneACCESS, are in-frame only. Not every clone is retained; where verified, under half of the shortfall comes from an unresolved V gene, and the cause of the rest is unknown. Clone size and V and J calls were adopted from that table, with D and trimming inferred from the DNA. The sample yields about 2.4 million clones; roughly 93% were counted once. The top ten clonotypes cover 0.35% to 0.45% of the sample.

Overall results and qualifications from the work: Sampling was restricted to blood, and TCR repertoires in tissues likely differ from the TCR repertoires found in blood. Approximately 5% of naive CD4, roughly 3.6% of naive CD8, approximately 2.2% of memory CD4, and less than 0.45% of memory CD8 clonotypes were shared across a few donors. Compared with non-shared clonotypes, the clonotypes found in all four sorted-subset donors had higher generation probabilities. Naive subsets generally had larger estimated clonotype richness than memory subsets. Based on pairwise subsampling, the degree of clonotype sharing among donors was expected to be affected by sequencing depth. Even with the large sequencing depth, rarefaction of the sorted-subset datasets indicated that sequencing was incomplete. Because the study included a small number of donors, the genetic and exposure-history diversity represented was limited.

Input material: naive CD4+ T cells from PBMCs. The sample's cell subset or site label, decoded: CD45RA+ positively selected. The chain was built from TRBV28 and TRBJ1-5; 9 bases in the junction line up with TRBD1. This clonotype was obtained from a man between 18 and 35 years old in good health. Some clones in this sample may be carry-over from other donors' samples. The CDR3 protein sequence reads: CASSAFGDGQGLNQPQHF. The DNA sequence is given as TGTGCCAGCAGTGCCTTCGGTGACGGACAGGGGCTCAATCAGCCCCAGCATTTT. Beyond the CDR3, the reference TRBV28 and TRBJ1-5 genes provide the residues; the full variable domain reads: DVKVTQSSRYLVKRTGEKVFLECVQDMDHENMFWYRQDPGLGLRLIYFSYDVKMKEKGDIPEGYSVSREKKERFSLILESASTNQTSMYLCASSAFGDGQGLNQPQHFGDGTRLSIL.